This T cell receptor (beta chain) was captured by sequencing in a study of human T cells and chemical hapten exposure. General study points: Clustering by CDR3 similarity yielded significantly more large clusters from expanded TCRs than controls.

This sample's time point: patch test 3, about 24 weeks after DPC sensitization. Sample treatment: therapeutic diphenylcyclopropenone sensitization with weekly scalp DPC. This clonotype has a count of ten or more. Its antigen is unknown. During construction of the library, unique molecular identifiers were attached to individual cDNA molecules for quantitative, reproducible TCR counting. TCRdb ran MiXCR on the RACE reads and lists one entry per CDR3 protein. The sample yields 62,000 or so distinct CDR3 sequences, 11% seen once. This TCR derives from a woman in her twenties or thirties with alopecia areata. Some clones in this sample may be carry-over from other donors' samples. The sequencing here drew on whole blood, taken in connection with sensitization to the hapten diphenylcyclopropenone (DPC).

CDR3 DNA: TGCAGCGCCGGACAGTTGAACACTGAAGCTTTCTTT. Translated, it gives CSAGQLNTEAFF. This sequence joins TRBV29-1 and TRBJ1-1, with D maybe TRBD1 (6 bases). Trimming left V 7 bases short and J 0 bases short, with 9 bases between. CDR1 is SQVTM and CDR2 is ANQGSEA in the germline V gene. This CDR3 has 12 residues.